This entry lists 8 T cell receptor beta chains sequenced from one sample in a study of CDR3 diversity in severe acne. Each CDR3 protein gets one entry after TCRdb re-called the PCR reads with MiXCR. Of 85,000 to 120,000 distinct CDR3 sequences listed, about half are singletons. The sequenced sample was blood. These receptors were taken from a male donor with acne.

The CDR3 region has the DNA TGTGCCAGCAGTGAAGTTCATCCGCGGTTGACAGGATACAATGAGCAGTTCTTC. Amino acids: CASSEVHPRLTGYNEQFF. The J gene is TRBJ2-1, the V gene TRBV6-1; D perhaps matches TRBD1 (6 bases). There are 18 residues in the CDR3. CDR1 MNHNS and CDR2 SASEGT come from the germline V gene. V was cut by 1 base and J by 4 bases, with 20 bases left in between.

This clonotype came up many times. V and J are TRBV28 and TRBJ1-2, with D unresolved. Germline V gives CDR1 MDHEN, CDR2 SYDVKM. V was clipped by 3 bases and J by 6 bases, with 2 bases between them. CDR3 size: 10 residues. CDR3 nucleotides: TGTGCCAGCAGTTTCAATGGCTACACCTTC. This sequence encodes CASSFNGYTF.

This clonotype was picked up many times. The chain joins TRBV19 to TRBJ1-1; D unclear. This CDR3 spans 14 amino acids. Germline V CDR1 and CDR2: LNHDA, SQIVND (reference sequence). The V end was cut by 5 bases, the J end by 0 bases, with 10 bases between. The CDR3: CASSAAGLNTEAFF. CDR3 nucleotide sequence: TGTGCCAGTAGTGCCGCCGGACTGAACACTGAAGCTTTCTTT.

The CDR3 sequence: CASHPGGNEQFF. DNA of the CDR3: TGTGCCAGCCATCCCGGTGGGAATGAGCAGTTCTTC. This sequence joins TRBV18 and TRBJ2-1; no reliable D call. The CDR3 loop spans 12 amino acids. Looked up from germline, CDR1 is KGHSH and CDR2 is LQKENI. V was pared by 8 bases and J by 7 bases, with 12 bases between.

The V call is TRBV7-3, the J call TRBJ2-3; TRBD1 agrees at 7 bases. This CDR3 is 16 amino acids long. Germline assignment: CDR1 SGHTA and CDR2 FQGTGA. Trimming took 5 bases from V and 3 from J; bases not matched to a gene: 11. CDR3 sequence reads: CASSPREGARTDTQYF. The CDR3 coding sequence is TGTGCCAGCAGCCCTAGAGAGGGGGCGAGGACAGATACGCAGTATTTT.

The CDR3 sequence: CASSADRVLDEQYF. The CDR3 DNA reads TGTGCCAGCAGTGCGGACAGGGTTCTTGACGAGCAGTACTTC. This chain uses TRBV25-1 with TRBJ2-7, with 8 bases lining up with TRBD1. Germline V gives CDR1 MGHDK, CDR2 SYGVNS. The CDR3 totals 14 residues. The V and J ends lost 4 bases and 5 bases, in that order; junction bases with no gene match: 7.

Turning to this clonotype: A much larger clone differs from this one at a single base, so this may be a read error. The chain employs TRBV5-5 and TRBJ2-7; D is possibly TRBD1 (6 bases). Germline values: CDR1 SGHKS, CDR2 YYEKEE (reference sequence). The V end was cut by 0 bases, the J end by 2 bases, with 9 bases between. This CDR3 contains 14 residues. The CDR3 sequence is CASSLGGQAYEQYF. In nucleotides, the CDR3 is TGTGCCAGCAGCTTGGGGGGACAAGCCTACGAGCAGTACTTC.

As concerns this clonotype: Relative to the germline gene, one junction end is altered; a read error may explain this. The rearrangement links TRBV20-1 to TRBJ2-1; D may be TRBD1 (6 bases). CDR3 length equals 15 residues. Germline V gene lookup returns CDR1 DFQATT and CDR2 SNEGSKA (reference sequence). The CDR3: CSARAPGAHYSEQFF. The CDR3 region has the DNA TGCAGTGCCAGAGCTCCAGGGGCCCACTACAGTGAGCAGTTCTTC.